These 5 T cell receptor beta chains share one sample of origin, sequenced in a study of beta chain features in type 1 diabetes. Expressed TCRB transcripts got sequenced, as all isolated RNA was reverse transcribed. The table came from immunoSEQ multiplex PCR; TCRdb's copy has only in-frame clones and leaves some out. The table lists fewer than 500,000 clones, around 14% of them singletons. The sequenced sample consisted of naive CD4+ T cells from blood. The source of these receptors is a man aged 30 to 45 in good health.

On this clone: Other DNA sequences in the same sample also yield this CDR3. V gene TRBV5-1 combines with J gene TRBJ2-3, with a tentative D call TRBD2 (5 bases). Germline CDR1 SGHRS, CDR2 YFSETQ. Trimming took off 0 bases at V and 6 bases at J, with 8 bases between the two ends. The CDR3 is 13 amino acids. CDR3 sequence: CASSLARGDTQYF. The CDR3 DNA follows: TGCGCCAGCAGCTTGGCCCGCGGGGATACGCAGTATTTT.

In its sample, this clone was seen a few times. This chain's CDR3 is CASSSLLAHGTDTQYF. CDR3 DNA sequence: TGTGCCAGCAGCTCGCTACTAGCGCATGGCACAGATACGCAGTATTTT. This chain joins TRBV7-2 and TRBJ2-3; 7 bases are a match to TRBD2. The CDR3 runs 16 residues. Unmatched junction bases numbered 8, after V lost 4 bases and J lost 1 base. CDR1 is SGHTA, CDR2 FQGNSA, per germline.

Only a few counts were recorded for this clone. This chain uses TRBV7-2 with TRBJ2-4, with D perhaps matching TRBD1 (5 bases). The CDR3 is made up of 17 amino acids. Germline CDR1 reads SGHTA; CDR2 reads FQGNSA. V was clipped by 3 bases and J by 1 base, with 16 bases between them. CDR3 coding DNA: TGTGCCAGCAGCTTGAGTAGCTCGGCAGGGGCCAAAAACATTCAGTACTTC. As protein: CASSLSSSAGAKNIQYF.

This clone was seen a handful of times. J is TRBJ2-1 and V is TRBV7-2; weak D call: TRBD2 (6 bases). From germline, CDR1 is SGHTA and CDR2 FQGNSA. V was trimmed by 8 bases and J by 5 bases, leaving 16 bases between them. This CDR3 contains 14 residues. The CDR3 region has the DNA TGTGCCAGCGCCTACGGGACTCAAAACAATGAGCAGTTCTTC. Encoded protein: CASAYGTQNNEQFF.

The rearrangement uses TRBV27 and TRBJ2-3; 11 bases map to TRBD2. CDR1 is MNHEY and CDR2 is SMNVEV in the germline V gene (reference sequence). V was pared by 3 bases and J by 0 bases, with 11 bases of the junction left unmatched. CDR3 length equals 19 residues. CDR3 bases: TGTGCCAGCAGTTTCATCAGACTAGCGGGGATTACTAGCACAGATACGCAGTATTTT. It yields the protein CASSFIRLAGITSTDTQYF.